One T cell receptor (beta chain) is described in this entry. These data belong to a study of T cell repertoires in cytomegalovirus infection. TCRdb ran MiXCR on the reads and lists one entry per CDR3 protein. The table records just over 300,000 distinct CDR3 sequences, roughly 15% of them present only once. The sequenced material came from PBMCs. The clonotype comes from a human donor in good health (CMV status not recorded). Some clones in this sample may be carry-over from other donors' samples.

The DNA for the CDR3 is TGTGCCAGCAGTTTCGGAGGGCCCTATGGCTACACCTTC. Translated, it gives CASSFGGPYGYTF. The V and J genes are TRBV12-3 or TRBV12-4 and TRBJ1-2; D is ambiguous. This CDR3 contains 13 residues. Trimming took 3 bases from V and 4 from J, leaving 9 bases between them.